The 2 T cell receptor beta chains below all came from one sample that was sequenced in a study of blood T cell repertoires in COVID-19. TCRdb's copy holds only in-frame clones and misses some; the assay was immunoSEQ multiplex PCR. The table includes 55,000 to 70,000 clones, about 85% detected once. Sequencing was performed on peripheral blood. These receptors all come from a woman of 80 years or more with COVID-19, enrolled during active disease.

The chain uses TRBV27 and TRBJ2-7; 11 nucleotides match TRBD1. Germline assignment: CDR1 MNHEY and CDR2 SMNVEV (reference sequence). The CDR3 totals 14 residues. V shed 4 bases and J 6 bases; nucleotides not matched to a gene: 5. The CDR3 bases are TGTGCCAGCAGTTCGGGGACAGGGGGATTCGAGCAGTACTTC. Protein: CASSSGTGGFEQYF.

V and J are TRBV5-6 and TRBJ1-3; 7 bases agree with TRBD1. The germline V gene has CDR1 SGHDT and CDR2 YYEEEE. The CDR3 covers 13 residues. The ends lost 4 bases at V and 6 bases at J; junction bases unmatched: 4. CDR3 DNA sequence: TGTGCCAGCAGCAAGGACAGGTTAAACACCATATATTTT. It translates to CASSKDRLNTIYF.